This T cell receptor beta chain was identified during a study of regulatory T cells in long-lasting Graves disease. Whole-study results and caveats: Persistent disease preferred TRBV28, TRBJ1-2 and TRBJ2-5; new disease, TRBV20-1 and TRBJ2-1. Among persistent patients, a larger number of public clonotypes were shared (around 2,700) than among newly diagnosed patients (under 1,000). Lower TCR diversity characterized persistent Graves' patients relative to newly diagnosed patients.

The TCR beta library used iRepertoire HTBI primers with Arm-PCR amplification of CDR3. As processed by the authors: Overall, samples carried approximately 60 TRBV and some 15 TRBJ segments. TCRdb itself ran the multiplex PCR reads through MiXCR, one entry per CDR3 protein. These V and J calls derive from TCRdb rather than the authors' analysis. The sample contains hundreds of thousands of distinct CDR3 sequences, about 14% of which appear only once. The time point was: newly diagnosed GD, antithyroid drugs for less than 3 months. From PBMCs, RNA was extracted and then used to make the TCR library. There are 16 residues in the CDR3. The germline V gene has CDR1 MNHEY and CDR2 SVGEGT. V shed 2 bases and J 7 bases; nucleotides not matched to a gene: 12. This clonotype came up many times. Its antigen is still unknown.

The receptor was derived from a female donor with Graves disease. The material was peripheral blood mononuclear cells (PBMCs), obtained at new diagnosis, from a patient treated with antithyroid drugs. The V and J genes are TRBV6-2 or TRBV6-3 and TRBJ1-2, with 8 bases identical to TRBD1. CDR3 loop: CASSYLSTGEFSGYTF. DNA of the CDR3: TGTGCCAGCAGTTACCTTTCGACAGGGGAGTTCTCTGGCTACACCTTC.